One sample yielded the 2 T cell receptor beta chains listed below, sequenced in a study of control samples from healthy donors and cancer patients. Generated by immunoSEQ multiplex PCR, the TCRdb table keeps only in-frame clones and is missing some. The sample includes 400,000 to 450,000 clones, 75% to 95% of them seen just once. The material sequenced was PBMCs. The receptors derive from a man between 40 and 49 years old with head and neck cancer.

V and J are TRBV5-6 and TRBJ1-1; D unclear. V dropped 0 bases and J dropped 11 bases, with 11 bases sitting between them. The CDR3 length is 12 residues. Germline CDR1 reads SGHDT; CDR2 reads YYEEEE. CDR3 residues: CASSLEWSRAFF. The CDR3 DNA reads TGTGCCAGCAGCTTGGAATGGTCGAGGGCTTTCTTT. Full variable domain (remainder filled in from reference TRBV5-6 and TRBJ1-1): DAGVTQSPTHLIKTRGQQVTLRCSPKSGHDTVSWYQQALGQGPQFIFQYYEEEERQRGNFPDRFSGHQFPNYSSELNVNALLLGDSALYLCASSLEWSRAFFGQGTRLTVV.

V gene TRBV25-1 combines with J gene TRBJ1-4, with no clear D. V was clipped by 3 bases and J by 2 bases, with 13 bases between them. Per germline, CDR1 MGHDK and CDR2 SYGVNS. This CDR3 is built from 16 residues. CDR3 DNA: TGTGCCAGCAGTGACAATGCGGGGATCACTAATGAAAAACTGTTTTTT. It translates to CASSDNAGITNEKLFF.